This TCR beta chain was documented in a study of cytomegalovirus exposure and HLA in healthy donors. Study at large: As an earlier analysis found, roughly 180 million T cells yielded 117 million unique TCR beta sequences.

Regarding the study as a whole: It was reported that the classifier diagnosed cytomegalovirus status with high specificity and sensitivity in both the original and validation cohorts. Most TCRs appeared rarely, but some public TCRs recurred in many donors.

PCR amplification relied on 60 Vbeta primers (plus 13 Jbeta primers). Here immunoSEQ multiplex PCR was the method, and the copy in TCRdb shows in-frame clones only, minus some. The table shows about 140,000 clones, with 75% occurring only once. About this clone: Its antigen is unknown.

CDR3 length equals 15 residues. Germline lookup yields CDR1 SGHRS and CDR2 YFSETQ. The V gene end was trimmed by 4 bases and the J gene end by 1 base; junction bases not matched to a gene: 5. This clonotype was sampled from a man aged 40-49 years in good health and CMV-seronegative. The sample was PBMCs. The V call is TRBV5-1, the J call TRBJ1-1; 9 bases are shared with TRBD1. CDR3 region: CASSTTGGRNTEAFF. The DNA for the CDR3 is TGCGCCAGCAGCACTACAGGGGGCAGGAACACTGAAGCTTTCTTT.